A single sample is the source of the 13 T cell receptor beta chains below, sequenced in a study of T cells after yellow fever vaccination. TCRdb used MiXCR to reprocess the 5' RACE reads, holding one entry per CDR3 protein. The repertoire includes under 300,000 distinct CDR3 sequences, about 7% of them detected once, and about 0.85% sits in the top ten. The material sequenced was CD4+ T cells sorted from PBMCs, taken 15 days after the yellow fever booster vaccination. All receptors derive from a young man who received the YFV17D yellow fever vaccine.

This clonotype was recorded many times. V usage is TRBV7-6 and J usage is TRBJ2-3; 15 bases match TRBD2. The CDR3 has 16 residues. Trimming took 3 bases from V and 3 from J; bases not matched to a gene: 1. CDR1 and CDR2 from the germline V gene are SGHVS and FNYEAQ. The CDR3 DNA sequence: TGTGCCAGCAGCTTGGGACTAGCGGGAGGAACAGATACGCAGTATTTT. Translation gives CASSLGLAGGTDTQYF.

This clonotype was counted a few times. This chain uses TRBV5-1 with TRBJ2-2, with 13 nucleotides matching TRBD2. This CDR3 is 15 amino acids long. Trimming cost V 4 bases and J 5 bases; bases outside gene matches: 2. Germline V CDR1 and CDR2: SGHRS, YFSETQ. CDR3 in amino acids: CASSQGLAGTGELFF. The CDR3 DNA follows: TGCGCCAGCAGCCAGGGACTAGCGGGAACCGGGGAGCTGTTTTTT.

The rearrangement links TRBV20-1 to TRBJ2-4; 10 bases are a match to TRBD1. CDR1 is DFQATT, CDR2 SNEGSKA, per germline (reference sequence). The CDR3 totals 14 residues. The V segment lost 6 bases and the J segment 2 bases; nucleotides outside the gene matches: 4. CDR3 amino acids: CSAGDRGSKNIQYF. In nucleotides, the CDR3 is TGCAGTGCGGGGGACAGGGGATCCAAAAACATTCAGTACTTC.

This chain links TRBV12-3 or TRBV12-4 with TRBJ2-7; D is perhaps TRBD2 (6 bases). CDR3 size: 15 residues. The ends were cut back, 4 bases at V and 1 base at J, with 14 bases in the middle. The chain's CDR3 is CASSSPGVGSYEQYF. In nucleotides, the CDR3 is TGTGCCAGCAGTTCCCCGGGGGTAGGGTCCTACGAGCAGTACTTC.

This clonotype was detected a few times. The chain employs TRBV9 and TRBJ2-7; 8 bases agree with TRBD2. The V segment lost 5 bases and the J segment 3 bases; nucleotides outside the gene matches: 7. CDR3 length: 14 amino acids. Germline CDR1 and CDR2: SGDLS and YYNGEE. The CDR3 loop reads CASSVSGNIYEQYF. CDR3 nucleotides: TGTGCCAGCAGTGTTAGCGGGAATATCTACGAGCAGTACTTC.

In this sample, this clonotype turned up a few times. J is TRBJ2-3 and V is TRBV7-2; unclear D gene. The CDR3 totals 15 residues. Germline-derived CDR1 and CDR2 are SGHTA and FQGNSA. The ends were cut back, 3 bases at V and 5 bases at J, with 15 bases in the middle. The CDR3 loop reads CASSFFPASRDTQYF. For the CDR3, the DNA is TGTGCCAGCAGCTTTTTTCCGGCTAGTCGAGATACGCAGTATTTT.

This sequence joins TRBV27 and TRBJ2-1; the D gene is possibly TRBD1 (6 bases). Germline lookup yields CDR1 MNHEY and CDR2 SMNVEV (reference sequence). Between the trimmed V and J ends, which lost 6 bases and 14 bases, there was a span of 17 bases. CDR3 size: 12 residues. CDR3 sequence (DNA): TGTGCCAGCAGAGAACAGGGCGCGGAGAAGTTCTTC. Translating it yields CASREQGAEKFF.

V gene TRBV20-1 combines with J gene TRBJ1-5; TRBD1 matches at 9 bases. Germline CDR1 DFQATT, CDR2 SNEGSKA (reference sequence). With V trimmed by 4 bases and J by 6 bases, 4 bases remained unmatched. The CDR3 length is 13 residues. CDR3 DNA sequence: TGCAGTGCTACCACAGGGGGCAGTCAGCCCCAGCATTTT. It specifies CSATTGGSQPQHF.

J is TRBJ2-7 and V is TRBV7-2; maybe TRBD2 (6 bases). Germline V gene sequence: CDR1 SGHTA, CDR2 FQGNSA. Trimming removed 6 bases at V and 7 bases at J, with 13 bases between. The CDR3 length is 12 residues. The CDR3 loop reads CASRQYGGEQYF. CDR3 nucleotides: TGTGCCAGCAGACAATACGGGGGTGAGCAGTACTTC.

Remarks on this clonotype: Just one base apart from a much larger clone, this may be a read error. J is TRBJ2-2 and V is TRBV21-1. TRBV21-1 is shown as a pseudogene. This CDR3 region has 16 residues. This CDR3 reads CASSCYGDSNTGELFF. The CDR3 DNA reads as TGTGCCAGCAGCTGCTACGGCGATTCGAACACCGGGGAGCTGTTTTTT.

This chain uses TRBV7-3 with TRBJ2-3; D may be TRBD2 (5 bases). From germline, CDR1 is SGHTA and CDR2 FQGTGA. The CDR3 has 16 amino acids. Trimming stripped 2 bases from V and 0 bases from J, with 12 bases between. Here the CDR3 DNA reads TGTGCCAGCAGCTTAGGAGCGGCCGGGAGCACAGATACGCAGTATTTT. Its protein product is CASSLGAAGSTDTQYF.

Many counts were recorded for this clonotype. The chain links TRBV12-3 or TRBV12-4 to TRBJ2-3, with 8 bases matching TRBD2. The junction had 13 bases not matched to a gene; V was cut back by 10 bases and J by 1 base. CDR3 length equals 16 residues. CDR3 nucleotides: TGTGCCACCCCGCTAGCGGGCGCTCTGGGCACAGATACGCAGTATTTT. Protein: CATPLAGALGTDTQYF.

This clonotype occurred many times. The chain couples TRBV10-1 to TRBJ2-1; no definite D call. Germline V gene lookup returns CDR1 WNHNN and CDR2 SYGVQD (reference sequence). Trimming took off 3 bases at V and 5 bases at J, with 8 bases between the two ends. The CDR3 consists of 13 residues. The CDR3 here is CASSENGHNEQFF. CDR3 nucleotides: TGCGCCAGCAGTGAAAACGGACACAATGAGCAGTTCTTC.